What follows are 4 T cell receptor beta chains derived from one specimen sequenced in a study of T-cell memory formation after mild COVID-19. TCRdb recomputed calls from the 5' RACE reads with MiXCR, one row per CDR3 protein. The repertoire consists of 250,000 to 350,000 distinct CDR3 sequences, with approximately 15% occurring once and the leading ten covering 22%. The specimen was PBMCs or a T cell subset sorted from them (not recorded which). Receptors originate from a young man who had mild COVID-19 (a few samples of this study predate the infection). Cell type and time point are not known.

This chain connects TRBV7-9 to TRBJ1-1, with D possibly being TRBD1 (5 bases). The CDR3 length is 13 residues. Trimming stripped 2 bases from V and 7 bases from J, with 11 bases between. Germline lookup yields CDR1 SEHNR and CDR2 FQNEAQ (reference sequence). CDR3: CASSLIGAVEAFF. As DNA, the CDR3 is TGTGCCAGCAGCTTAATCGGGGCGGTTGAAGCTTTCTTT.

The CDR3 DNA reads as TGTGCCAGCAGGACTGCCTCCTCCACAGATACGCAGTATTTT. Its translation: CASRTASSTDTQYF. The chain uses TRBV27 and TRBJ2-3; D unresolved. This CDR3 contains 14 residues. V was pared by 6 bases and J by 2 bases, with 12 bases between. Per the germline V gene, CDR1 is MNHEY and CDR2 is SMNVEV (reference sequence).

This clonotype was found a few times. The chain has TRBV7-9 and TRBJ2-1, with 10 bases identical to TRBD2. V trimming: 7 bases; J trimming: 2 bases; junction bases outside the gene matches: 5. This CDR3 spans 15 amino acids. Germline V gene sequence: CDR1 SEHNR, CDR2 FQNEAQ (reference sequence). CDR3 bases: TGTGCCAGCAACTCACTAGCGGGGACCTACAATGAGCAGTTCTTC. It codes for CASNSLAGTYNEQFF.

The rearrangement uses TRBV29-1 and TRBJ2-7; tentatively, D is TRBD2 (5 bases). V was trimmed by 5 bases and J by 4 bases, leaving 15 bases between them. The CDR3 runs 13 residues. Germline-derived CDR1 and CDR2 are SQVTM and ANQGSEA. DNA of the CDR3: TGCAGCGTTCCCCGGGGTAAGAGATACGAGCAGTACTTC. Translating gives CSVPRGKRYEQYF.